One and the same sample provided the 5 T cell receptor beta chains below, sequenced in a study of T-cell memory formation after mild COVID-19. TCRdb fed the 5' RACE reads into MiXCR, producing one record per CDR3 protein. The table lists about 320,000 distinct CDR3 sequences, approximately 15% of them singletons, with roughly a fifth in the top ten. The specimen sequenced was PBMCs or a T cell subset sorted from them (not recorded which). Source of these receptors: a man aged 18 to 29 who had mild COVID-19 (a few samples of this study predate the infection). Cell type and time point are not known.

This chain uses TRBV28 with TRBJ2-2, with D perhaps TRBD1 (6 bases). The V end lost 1 base, the J end lost 4 bases, and 16 bases lay between the germline ends. The CDR3 runs 17 residues. Germline-derived CDR1 and CDR2 are MDHEN and SYDVKM. Here the CDR3 reads CASSLSAFWTATGELFF. CDR3 DNA sequence: TGTGCCAGCAGTTTATCGGCTTTCTGGACAGCCACCGGGGAGCTGTTTTTT.

The rearrangement uses TRBV6-2 or TRBV6-3 and TRBJ1-5; tentative D call: TRBD1 (5 bases). Trimming took 6 bases from V and 2 from J, leaving 17 bases between them. This CDR3 contains 16 residues. Germline V lookup: CDR1 MNHEY, CDR2 SVGEGT. CDR3 protein: CASSPPGERGNQPQHF. CDR3 sequence (DNA): TGTGCCAGCAGCCCCCCGGGGGAAAGGGGCAATCAGCCCCAGCATTTT.

The sample holds a few counts of this clonotype. The CDR3 nucleotides read TGTGCCAGCAGCCCCTCACCGGGACAGGGCACTGAAGCTTTCTTT. Protein product: CASSPSPGQGTEAFF. The chain links TRBV5-4 to TRBJ1-1, with 9 bases matching TRBD1. The germline V gene has CDR1 SGHNT and CDR2 YYREEE (reference sequence). V shed 4 bases, J shed 4 bases, and the junction held 8 bases outside the gene matches. The CDR3 loop spans 15 amino acids.

This clonotype was found a few times. The chain carries TRBV18 and TRBJ2-2, with unresolved D. Germline assignment: CDR1 KGHSH and CDR2 LQKENI. V dropped 0 bases and J dropped 4 bases, with 9 bases sitting between them. The CDR3 spans 15 residues. CDR3 region: CASSPPPQFTGELFF. The DNA for the CDR3 is TGTGCCAGCTCACCACCACCCCAGTTCACCGGGGAGCTGTTTTTT.

This clonotype appeared a few times. The CDR3 spells CSAVDRASYEQYV. The CDR3 DNA reads as TGCAGTGCGGTGGACAGGGCGTCCTACGAGCAGTACGTC. This rearrangement joins TRBV20-1 to TRBJ2-7, with 8 positions matching TRBD1. The CDR3 has 13 residues. V dropped 6 bases and J dropped 1; count of bases not matched to a gene: 5. The germline gives CDR1 DFQATT, CDR2 SNEGSKA (reference sequence).